The 21 T cell receptor beta chains presented below share a single source sample, sequenced in a study of long-term antiretroviral therapy in people with HIV. Assay version v3.0 of immunoSEQ was used, and it was run at survey level. Generated by immunoSEQ multiplex PCR, the TCRdb table keeps only in-frame clones and is missing some. The sample records about 39,000 clones, about 86% being singletons. The source was unsorted PBMCs, collected just before starting antiretroviral therapy. These TCRs come from a woman younger than 30 with HIV.

The chain is built from TRBV4-2 and TRBJ2-1; no clear D gene. The germline gives CDR1 LGHNA, CDR2 YNFKEQ. The CDR3 has 13 amino acids. Trimming pared 6 bases from V and 4 bases from J, leaving 10 bases between. CDR3 in amino acids: CASSYRGYNEQFF. The CDR3 coding sequence is TGTGCCAGCAGTTATCGTGGTTACAATGAGCAGTTCTTC.

The V and J genes are TRBV6-5 and TRBJ1-3; the D gene is possibly TRBD1 (5 bases). Trimming stripped 2 bases from V and 4 bases from J, with 12 bases between. CDR1 and CDR2 from the germline V gene are MNHEY and SVGAGI. The CDR3 runs 15 residues. CDR3 in DNA: TGTGCCAGCAGTTACGGGCCGGGGGTAGGAAACACCATATATTTT. This sequence encodes CASSYGPGVGNTIYF.

The chain links TRBV9 to TRBJ1-4; maybe TRBD1 (6 bases). Germline V gene lookup returns CDR1 SGDLS and CDR2 YYNGEE. Trimming took off 4 bases at V and 3 bases at J, with 13 bases between the two ends. This CDR3 has 15 amino acids. The chain's CDR3 is CASSLTTGPNEKLFF. CDR3 nucleotide sequence: TGTGCCAGCAGCTTAACGACAGGCCCTAATGAAAAACTGTTTTTT.

This clone was detected a few times. V and J are TRBV28 and TRBJ2-5, with 7 bases aligning to TRBD1. V was pared by 6 bases and J by 1 base, with 5 bases of the junction left unmatched. The CDR3 spans 14 residues. CDR1 MDHEN and CDR2 SYDVKM come from the germline V gene. CDR3 nucleotides: TGTGCCAGCAGGAATCAGGGGGTCCAAGAGACCCAGTACTTC. Its translation: CASRNQGVQETQYF.

The rearrangement links TRBV7-9 to TRBJ1-1; D unclear. The CDR3 totals 14 residues. V gave up 5 bases and J gave up 1 base, with 11 bases separating them. The germline V gene encodes CDR1 SEHNR and CDR2 FQNEAQ (reference sequence). The CDR3: CASSPPQGNTEAFF. The CDR3, as DNA: TGTGCCAGCAGCCCCCCCCAAGGGAACACTGAAGCTTTCTTT.

The rearrangement links TRBV9 to TRBJ2-7; weak D call: TRBD1 (5 bases). V lost 4 bases to trimming and J lost 6 bases, with 14 bases between them. The V gene's germline CDR1 is SGDLS and CDR2 YYNGEE. This CDR3 is built from 13 residues. The chain's CDR3 is CASSSNQGGEQYF. The CDR3 coding sequence is TGTGCCAGCAGCTCAAACCAGGGTGGCGAGCAGTACTTC. The full variable domain, its missing parts supplied by reference TRBV9 and TRBJ2-7, is DSGVTQTPKHLITATGQRVTLRCSPRSGDLSVYWYQQSLDQGLQFLIQYYNGEERAKGNILERFSAQQFPDLHSELNLSSLELGDSALYFCASSSNQGGEQYFGPGTRLTVT.

V gene TRBV7-3 combines with J gene TRBJ2-1, with D possibly being TRBD1 or TRBD2 (6 bases each). From germline, CDR1 is SGHTA and CDR2 FQGTGA. Trimming cost V 2 bases and J 0 bases, with 14 bases left between them. This CDR3 has 17 amino acids. CDR3 DNA sequence: TGTGCCAGCAGCTTAGGGACACGGGAGAGCTCCTACAATGAGCAGTTCTTC. Residues: CASSLGTRESSYNEQFF. The whole variable domain, filled in from reference TRBV7-3 and TRBJ2-1, reads GAGVSQTPSNKVTEKGKYVELRCDPISGHTALYWYRQSLGQGPEFLIYFQGTGAADDSGLPNDRFFAVRPEGSVSTLKIQRTERGDSAVYLCASSLGTRESSYNEQFFGPGTRLTVL.

The rearrangement links TRBV19 to TRBJ1-1, with D possibly TRBD1 on 6 matching bases. The CDR3 has 16 residues. Germline CDR1 reads LNHDA; CDR2 reads SQIVND (reference sequence). Trimming removed 0 bases from V and 2 bases from J, with 13 bases in between. The CDR3 spells CASSIEVRGANTEAFF. The CDR3 DNA reads as TGTGCCAGTAGTATAGAAGTCAGGGGCGCAAACACTGAAGCTTTCTTT.

A single count supports this clone. The chain couples TRBV2 to TRBJ2-7; D remains unclear. The V gene's germline CDR1 is SNHLY and CDR2 FYNNEI. CDR3 length: 14 amino acids. V was cut by 4 bases and J by 8 bases, with 18 bases left in between. CDR3 sequence (DNA): TGTGCCAGCAGTGTGTCAGAAAGCCTACGACAGCAGTACTTC. This encodes CASSVSESLRQQYF.

The chain couples TRBV28 to TRBJ2-2; 11 positions match TRBD1. This CDR3 contains 16 residues. CDR1 is MDHEN, CDR2 SYDVKM, per germline. J was trimmed by 7 bases and V by 5 bases; bases with no gene match: 9. DNA of the CDR3: TGTGCCAGCAGTCACCCCGGGACAGGGGGGATCGGGGAGCTGTTTTTT. This codes for CASSHPGTGGIGELFF.

The chain links TRBV6-5 to TRBJ2-1; no clear D. The CDR3 is 13 residues long. Germline loops: CDR1 MNHEY, CDR2 SVGAGI. The V and J ends lost 7 bases and 5 bases respectively, with 12 bases between them. The DNA of the CDR3 is TGTGCCAGCAACGTATATGGGGACAATGAGCAGTTCTTC. Protein: CASNVYGDNEQFF.

The rearrangement links TRBV19 to TRBJ2-7; TRBD1 matches at 12 bases. The V gene end was trimmed by 6 bases and the J gene end by 5 bases; junction bases not matched to a gene: 2. CDR3 size: 13 residues. The germline V gene has CDR1 LNHDA and CDR2 SQIVND (reference sequence). CDR3 sequence (DNA): TGTGCCAGTAGGGGGACAGGGGGCAACGAGCAGTACTTC. Its translation: CASRGTGGNEQYF.

This rearrangement joins TRBV6-5 to TRBJ2-3; TRBD1 is a possible D gene (5 bases). Germline CDR1 and CDR2: MNHEY and SVGAGI. Trimming left V 5 bases short and J 0 bases short, with 12 bases between. The CDR3 is 15 amino acids. In DNA form, the CDR3 reads TGTGCCAGCAGTAGGGGTTTTACTAGCACAGATACGCAGTATTTT. It is translated as CASSRGFTSTDTQYF.

The chain employs TRBV7-2 and TRBJ2-2, with D unclear. CDR1 is SGHTA, CDR2 FQGNSA, per germline. The CDR3 is made up of 14 amino acids. With 2 bases removed from V and 6 bases from J, the gap between germline ends came to 10 bases. The CDR3 reads CASSLNPGAGELFF. As DNA, the CDR3 is TGTGCCAGCAGCTTAAACCCCGGAGCCGGGGAGCTGTTTTTT.

This chain uses TRBV7-2 with TRBJ1-2, with D unclear. CDR3 length equals 14 residues. V was shortened by 4 bases and J by 5 bases, with 14 bases between the two germline ends. Per the germline V gene, CDR1 is SGHTA and CDR2 is FQGNSA. As DNA, the CDR3 is TGTGCCAGCAGCTCGGAGGAAAGTGCTTATGGCTACACCTTC. Protein: CASSSEESAYGYTF. Filled out from reference TRBV7-2 and TRBJ1-2, the complete variable domain reads GAGVSQSPSNKVTEKGKDVELRCDPISGHTALYWYRQSLGQGLEFLIYFQGNSAPDKSGLPSDRFSAERTGGSVSTLTIQRTQQEDSAVYLCASSSEESAYGYTFGSGTRLTVV.

V is TRBV27 and J is TRBJ2-7; the match to TRBD2 covers 7 bases. Trimming removed 9 bases from V and 5 bases from J; junction bases left unmatched: 7. CDR3 length equals 12 residues. Germline V gives CDR1 MNHEY, CDR2 SMNVEV (reference sequence). The CDR3 loop is CARRAGAHEQYF. For the CDR3, the DNA is TGTGCCAGGCGGGCGGGAGCACACGAGCAGTACTTC.

This clone was seen a single time. This chain connects TRBV15 to TRBJ1-4; 9 nucleotides align to TRBD1. This CDR3 contains 15 residues. V trimming: 3 bases; J trimming: 12 bases; junction bases outside the gene matches: 11. Germline V gene data show CDR1 as LNHNV and CDR2 as YYDKDF (reference sequence). The CDR3 coding sequence is TGTGCCACCAGCAGGGATGCCCGGGACAGGGAGGAACTGTTTTTT. Translating gives CATSRDARDREELFF.

V and J are TRBV10-3 and TRBJ2-3; 9 bases are a match to TRBD2. V lost 10 bases and J lost 0; bases outside the gene matches: 5. Germline CDR1 and CDR2: ENHRY and SYGVKD. The CDR3 runs 14 residues. The CDR3: CATTTSGSTDTQYF. Here the CDR3 DNA reads TGTGCCACCACGACTAGCGGTAGCACAGATACGCAGTATTTT.

CDR3 protein: CASSSEPGQSSYEQYF. The CDR3 region has the DNA TGTGCCAGCAGCTCCGAACCGGGACAGAGTTCCTACGAGCAGTACTTC. V gene TRBV5-4 combines with J gene TRBJ2-7; 7 bases match TRBD1. Germline CDR1 and CDR2: SGHNT and YYREEE (reference sequence). With 3 bases clipped from V and 1 base from J, the junction kept 10 bases outside the gene matches. The CDR3 runs 16 residues.

The J gene is TRBJ2-4, the V gene TRBV7-9, with 10 bases matching TRBD1. The CDR3 is 15 amino acids. From germline, CDR1 is SEHNR and CDR2 FQNEAQ (reference sequence). V was clipped by 3 bases and J by 9 bases; unmatched bases: 8. The CDR3 is CASSLTGTGESIQYF. The CDR3 nucleotides read TGTGCCAGCAGCTTGACCGGGACAGGGGAGAGCATTCAGTACTTC.

The rearrangement uses TRBV5-1 and TRBJ2-1, with a possible D match to TRBD2 (6 bases). The CDR3 spans 15 residues. Trimming left V 0 bases short and J 0 bases short, with 7 bases between. Germline V CDR1 and CDR2: SGHRS, YFSETQ. CDR3 in DNA: TGCGCCAGCAGCTTGGGGGACTCCTCCTACAATGAGCAGTTCTTC. Its translation is CASSLGDSSYNEQFF.